This entry describes one T cell receptor (beta chain). This may be a read error, as it is one base from a much larger clone. This specimen comes from a study of T cells in Graves' hyperthyroidism and ophthalmopathy. RNA transcripts served as the template for amplifying TCR beta CDR3 regions. The TCR CDR3 first-round RT-PCR relied on the HTBI primer set. TCRdb itself ran the multiplex PCR reads through MiXCR, one entry per CDR3 protein. The table records over 700,000 distinct CDR3 sequences, approximately 40% of them present only once. This CDR3 is built from 15 residues. The junction had 9 bases not matched to a gene; V was cut back by 7 bases and J by 6 bases. CDR1 is LNHDA, CDR2 SQIVND, per germline (reference sequence).

This sequence was found in a woman aged 40 to 55 with Graves' hyperthyroidism. V and J are TRBV19 and TRBJ1-5, with 10 bases lining up with TRBD1. The sample was blood. This CDR3 is CASTAAGTGVQPQHF. CDR3 DNA sequence: TGTGCCAGTACGGCTGCCGGGACAGGGGTTCAGCCCCAGCATTTT.